One and the same sample provided the 26 T cell receptor beta chains below, sequenced in a study of shared clonotypes between healthy human individuals. Data came from immunoSEQ multiplex PCR; TCRdb stores just in-frame clones and leaves some out. The sample yields around 2.1 million clones, more than 85% seen once. CD8 cells regarded as naive lacked CD45RO, were positively chosen for CCR7, and omitted terminally differentiated effector memory CD45RA+ cells. The sample consisted of naive CD8+ T cells from PBMCs. These receptor sequences come from a man between 18 and 35 years old in good health. Some clones in this sample may be carry-over from other donors' samples.

The CDR3 DNA reads as TGTGCCAGCAGCGGCGGGACCTACGAGCAGTACTTC. Protein: CASSGGTYEQYF. The V gene is TRBV4-2, the J gene TRBJ2-7; maybe TRBD2 (6 bases). CDR3 size: 12 residues. V lost 5 bases and J 2 bases, leaving 7 bases between the germline ends. Germline assignment: CDR1 LGHNA and CDR2 YNFKEQ.

The chain carries TRBV28 and TRBJ1-3, with D unresolved. Looked up from germline, CDR1 is MDHEN and CDR2 is SYDVKM. The V and J ends lost 2 bases and 0 bases respectively, with 8 bases between them. This CDR3 is built from 15 residues. The CDR3 here is CASSLDIRSGNTIYF. The CDR3 coding sequence is TGTGCCAGCAGTTTAGACATCCGCTCTGGAAACACCATATATTTT.

This chain connects TRBV11-2 to TRBJ1-1; 7 bases align to TRBD1. Germline V gives CDR1 SGHAT, CDR2 FQNNGV. Losses at the gene ends were 0 bases for V and 5 bases for J; bases not matched to a gene: 9. The CDR3 spans 16 residues. This chain's CDR3 is CASSLEPGGRSTEAFF. CDR3 in DNA: TGTGCCAGCAGCTTAGAACCAGGGGGACGCTCGACTGAAGCTTTCTTT.

The CDR3 loop reads CASSIRAEGPYEQYF. The CDR3 DNA follows: TGTGCCAGTAGTATAAGGGCCGAGGGGCCCTACGAGCAGTACTTC. The chain carries TRBV19 and TRBJ2-7; possibly TRBD1 or TRBD2 for D (5 bases each). Germline CDR1 LNHDA, CDR2 SQIVND (reference sequence). Trimming removed 2 bases at V and 2 bases at J, with 13 bases between. This CDR3 spans 15 amino acids.

The V gene is TRBV5-6, the J gene TRBJ2-7, with D maybe TRBD1 (6 bases). Germline values: CDR1 SGHDT, CDR2 YYEEEE. Trimming stripped 4 bases from V and 9 bases from J, with 17 bases between. The CDR3 is 13 amino acids. The CDR3 loop is CASSGTILEVQYF. CDR3 bases: TGTGCCAGCAGCGGGACAATCCTTGAGGTGCAGTACTTC.

The chain employs TRBV2 and TRBJ2-4; 7 bases align to TRBD2. Trimming at V came to 0 bases and at J to 5 bases, leaving 7 bases not matched to a gene. The germline V gene has CDR1 SNHLY and CDR2 FYNNEI. This CDR3 has 16 amino acids. CDR3 sequence: CASSEAGAGFQNIQYF. The CDR3 DNA reads TGTGCCAGCAGTGAAGCCGGAGCGGGGTTCCAAAACATTCAGTACTTC. The entire variable domain, with the rest obtained from reference TRBV2 and TRBJ2-4, is as follows: EPEVTQTPSHQVTQMGQEVILRCVPISNHLYFYWYRQILGQKVEFLVSFYNNEISEKSEIFDDQFSVERPDGSNFTLKIRSTKLEDSAMYFCASSEAGAGFQNIQYFGAGTRLSVL.

This chain uses TRBV19 with TRBJ2-3, with D possibly TRBD1 on 6 matching bases. The germline V and J ends were trimmed by 3 bases and 2 bases, with 9 bases remaining between them. The CDR3 spans 14 residues. Per germline, CDR1 LNHDA and CDR2 SQIVND (reference sequence). Here the CDR3 reads CASSIGGTTDTQYF. CDR3 DNA: TGTGCCAGTAGTATTGGGGGCACCACAGATACGCAGTATTTT.

As concerns this clone: Sequence at one end of the junction differs from germline and may be a read error. V gene TRBV15 combines with J gene TRBJ1-5; 8 bases fit TRBD1. The CDR3 extends over 15 amino acids. Germline CDR1 reads LNHNV; CDR2 reads YYDKDF (reference sequence). CDR3 sequence: CATSRVAGGNQPQHF. DNA of the CDR3: TGTGCCACCAGCAGAGTAGCAGGGGGCAACCAGCCCCAGCATTTT.

The CDR3 nucleotides read TGTGCCAGCCTTCCCACGGGGCCGAACACTGAAGCTTTCTTT. The encoded protein is CASLPTGPNTEAFF. The V and J genes are TRBV2 and TRBJ1-1; possible D gene TRBD1, 5 bases. Looked up from germline, CDR1 is SNHLY and CDR2 is FYNNEI. The germline V and J ends were trimmed by 8 bases and 1 base, with 14 bases remaining between them. There are 14 residues in the CDR3.

This chain links TRBV6-1 with TRBJ2-7; D may be TRBD2 (6 bases). Looked up from germline, CDR1 is MNHNS and CDR2 is SASEGT. The V gene lost 1 base and the J gene lost 2 bases, with 9 bases spanning the gap. This CDR3 region has 14 residues. The CDR3 bases are TGTGCCAGCAGTGAAGGGGGGGTGGCCTACGAGCAGTACTTC. This translates into CASSEGGVAYEQYF.

The rearrangement links TRBV10-3 to TRBJ2-1; 9 bases are shared with TRBD1. The ends lost 11 bases at V and 8 bases at J; junction bases unmatched: 28. There are 19 residues in the CDR3. The germline CDR1 and CDR2 sequences are ENHRY and SYGVKD. CDR3 nucleotide sequence: TGTGCCGCGGGGAGGAGCCGGGACAGGGTAAAAGGAAACAGGGATGAGCAGTTCTTC. Protein sequence: CAAGRSRDRVKGNRDEQFF.

DNA for the CDR3: TGCAGCTTCTGGGGCGGGACCTTCGTGGGAGACACGCAGTATTTT. Protein sequence: CSFWGGTFVGDTQYF. The chain links TRBV29-1 to TRBJ2-3, with D possibly TRBD2 on 6 matching bases. CDR1 is SQVTM, CDR2 ANQGSEA, per germline. V shed 8 bases and J shed 9 bases, with 27 bases lying between them. This CDR3 spans 15 amino acids.

V usage is TRBV5-1 and J usage is TRBJ2-4; TRBD2 agrees at 12 bases. CDR3 length: 17 residues. V lost 0 bases, J lost 10 bases, and 11 bases stayed unmatched. Per the germline V gene, CDR1 is SGHRS and CDR2 is YFSETQ. The CDR3 nucleotides are TGCGCCAGCAGCTTGGGACTAGCGGGAGTTCGCAACGGAATTCAGTACTTC. Translation gives CASSLGLAGVRNGIQYF.

V and J are TRBV7-2 and TRBJ2-7; no firm D call. Trimming left V 5 bases short and J 5 bases short, with 10 bases between. The CDR3 runs to 12 residues. The germline gives CDR1 SGHTA, CDR2 FQGNSA. CDR3: CASSPRLDEQYF. The DNA of the CDR3 is TGTGCCAGCAGCCCCCGACTCGACGAGCAGTACTTC.

The gene calls are TRBV12-5 and TRBJ2-5, with a weak D call TRBD1 (6 bases). The CDR3 is 15 residues long. Trimming removed 6 bases at V and 2 bases at J, with 16 bases between. Germline CDR1 reads LGHNT; CDR2 reads FRNRAP. The chain's CDR3 is CASGLGGAPQETQYF. The CDR3 DNA is TGTGCTAGTGGATTAGGGGGAGCACCACAAGAGACCCAGTACTTC. Full variable domain (missing parts from reference TRBV12-5 and TRBJ2-5): DARVTQTPRHKVTEMGQEVTMRCQPILGHNTVFWYRQTMMQGLELLAYFRNRAPLDDSGMPKDRFSAEMPDATLATLKIQPSEPRDSAVYFCASGLGGAPQETQYFGPGTRLLVL.

The V call is TRBV7-9, the J call TRBJ2-1, with TRBD1 matching over 7 bases. The CDR3 has 15 residues. The trim removed 3 bases at V and 9 bases at J, leaving 11 bases unmatched. Germline V gene sequence: CDR1 SEHNR, CDR2 FQNEAQ (reference sequence). As DNA, the CDR3 is TGTGCCAGCAGCTTGGGGCCCCAAGACAGGGCTGAGCAGTTCTTC. Its translation is CASSLGPQDRAEQFF.

The CDR3 nucleotides are TGTGCCAGCAGTGTAGTTGGGGACAGGGTTTCCAGCGAGCAGTACTTC. Amino acid sequence: CASSVVGDRVSSEQYF. The chain carries TRBV2 and TRBJ2-7, with 9 nucleotides matching TRBD1. The CDR3 spans 16 residues. The junction had 13 bases not matched to a gene; V was cut back by 4 bases and J by 6 bases. The germline V gene has CDR1 SNHLY and CDR2 FYNNEI.

The chain recombines TRBV7-9 with TRBJ1-1, with TRBD1 as a possible D gene (6 bases). Trimming pared 6 bases from V and 4 bases from J, leaving 15 bases between. The CDR3 runs 14 residues. Germline CDR1 is SEHNR and CDR2 is FQNEAQ (reference sequence). The CDR3 DNA sequence: TGTGCCAGCAGGGGTCAGGGGCCGGGCACTGAAGCTTTCTTT. It codes for CASRGQGPGTEAFF. Using reference TRBV7-9 and TRBJ1-1 for the parts outside the CDR3, the full variable domain is DTGVSQNPRHKITKRGQNVTFRCDPISEHNRLYWYRQTLGQGPEFLTYFQNEAQLEKSRLLSDRFSAERPKGSFSTLEIQRTEQGDSAMYLCASRGQGPGTEAFFGQGTRLTVV.

The V call is TRBV2, the J call TRBJ1-4; 7 bases align to TRBD1. The CDR3 loop spans 13 amino acids. CDR1 is SNHLY and CDR2 is FYNNEI in the germline V gene. Trimming cost V 7 bases and J 8 bases; bases outside gene matches: 7. The CDR3 spells CASTPGTVEKLFF. The CDR3 bases are TGTGCCAGCACCCCCGGGACAGTCGAAAAACTGTTTTTT.

The chain recombines TRBV18 with TRBJ2-5; 9 positions agree with TRBD1. The CDR3 loop spans 14 amino acids. V shed 5 bases and J 5 bases; nucleotides not matched to a gene: 6. CDR1 and CDR2 from the germline V gene are KGHSH and LQKENI. Written as DNA, the CDR3 is TGTGCCAGCTCAGCACAGGGGGCGCAGGAGACCCAGTACTTC. Translated: CASSAQGAQETQYF. The full variable domain, with the rest looked up from reference TRBV18 and TRBJ2-5, is NAGVMQNPRHLVRRRGQEARLRCSPMKGHSHVYWYRQLPEEGLKFMVYLQKENIIDESGMPKERFSAEFPKEGPSILRIQQVVRGDSAAYFCASSAQGAQETQYFGPGTRLLVL.

The J gene is TRBJ2-1, the V gene TRBV7-9; 7 bases match TRBD1. CDR3 length: 16 residues. Per the germline V gene, CDR1 is SEHNR and CDR2 is FQNEAQ (reference sequence). Trimming cost V 5 bases and J 2 bases; bases outside gene matches: 9. The CDR3 spells CASSVSTGDAYNEQFF. The CDR3, as DNA: TGTGCCAGCAGCGTCTCCACAGGGGATGCCTACAATGAGCAGTTCTTC.

The V gene is TRBV15, the J gene TRBJ2-7; D assignment may be TRBD1 or TRBD2 (5 bases each). CDR3 length equals 15 residues. V gave up 0 bases and J gave up 2 bases, with 11 bases separating them. Germline V CDR1 and CDR2: LNHNV, YYDKDF (reference sequence). CDR3 protein: CATSRDGDPTYEQYF. DNA of the CDR3: TGTGCCACCAGCAGAGATGGGGACCCGACCTACGAGCAGTACTTC. Supplemented by reference TRBV15 and TRBJ2-7, the full variable domain reads DAMVIQNPRYQVTQFGKPVTLSCSQTLNHNVMYWYQQKSSQAPKLLFHYYDKDFNNEADTPDNFQSRRPNTSFCFLDIRSPGLGDTAMYLCATSRDGDPTYEQYFGPGTRLTVT.

The rearrangement uses TRBV9 and TRBJ1-1, with 9 positions matching TRBD1. This CDR3 region has 17 residues. V was pared by 4 bases and J by 3 bases, with 13 bases of the junction left unmatched. CDR1 SGDLS and CDR2 YYNGEE come from the germline V gene. CDR3 DNA sequence: TGTGCCAGCAGCCCTCGGGACAGGGCCCACGAGGACACTGAAGCTTTCTTT. Encoded protein: CASSPRDRAHEDTEAFF.

J is TRBJ2-2 and V is TRBV12-5; 7 bases line up with TRBD1. CDR1 and CDR2 (germline): LGHNT, FRNRAP. Losses at the gene ends were 3 bases for V and 5 bases for J; bases not matched to a gene: 3. This CDR3 contains 14 residues. The CDR3 region has the DNA TGTGCTAGTGGTTTAAAGGGGGCGACCGGGGAGCTGTTTTTT. Translated, it gives CASGLKGATGELFF. The full variable domain, with the rest looked up from reference TRBV12-5 and TRBJ2-2, is DARVTQTPRHKVTEMGQEVTMRCQPILGHNTVFWYRQTMMQGLELLAYFRNRAPLDDSGMPKDRFSAEMPDATLATLKIQPSEPRDSAVYFCASGLKGATGELFFGEGSRLTVL.

The chain uses TRBV5-4 and TRBJ1-1; D perhaps matches TRBD1 (5 bases). The germline CDR1 and CDR2 sequences are SGHNT and YYREEE (reference sequence). Trimming stripped 0 bases from V and 5 bases from J, with 17 bases between. The CDR3 is 16 amino acids. In DNA form, the CDR3 reads TGTGCCAGCAGCTTGGGGCCTGGGGGGGTGCGAACTGAAGCTTTCTTT. Encoded protein: CASSLGPGGVRTEAFF.

Concerning this clone: Other DNA sequences from this sample encode an identical CDR3 as well. The chain employs TRBV4-3 and TRBJ2-7; D unclear. Germline CDR1 is LGHNA and CDR2 is YSLEER. The V and J ends lost 1 base and 0 bases respectively, with 7 bases between them. The CDR3 totals 14 residues. CDR3 sequence reads: CASSQGTLSYEQYF. CDR3 DNA: TGCGCCAGCAGCCAAGGTACTCTCTCCTACGAGCAGTACTTC.